This passage covers 15 T cell receptor beta chains from one sample sequenced in a study of cytomegalovirus exposure and HLA in healthy donors. Assay used: immunoSEQ multiplex PCR; TCRdb lists only in-frame clones, some missing. The sample lists 150,000 to 200,000 clones, approximately 85% seen once, with over 1.3% in the top ten. The sample comprised PBMCs. These receptors originate from a woman aged 18-29 years in good health and CMV-seronegative.

For the CDR3, the DNA is TGCAGCGTCGTCGGGGGAAAGACGGACACTGAAGCTTTCTTT. This encodes CSVVGGKTDTEAFF. This chain links TRBV29-1 with TRBJ1-1; TRBD1 might be the D (5 bases). The CDR3 is 14 amino acids. V gave up 6 bases and J gave up 3 bases, with 17 bases separating them. CDR1 SQVTM and CDR2 ANQGSEA come from the germline V gene.

The chain recombines TRBV4-2 with TRBJ1-1; no definite D call. The CDR3 extends over 15 amino acids. V was shortened by 0 bases and J by 1 base, with 9 bases between the two germline ends. From germline, CDR1 is LGHNA and CDR2 YNFKEQ. The chain's CDR3 is CASSQDGWRNTEAFF. DNA for the CDR3: TGTGCCAGCAGCCAAGATGGATGGAGGAACACTGAAGCTTTCTTT.

The rearrangement joins TRBV19 to TRBJ1-2; D possibly corresponds to TRBD1 (5 bases). Trimming shortened V by 9 bases and J by 4 bases, and 18 bases separated the two germline ends. This CDR3 contains 14 residues. The germline V gene encodes CDR1 LNHDA and CDR2 SQIVND (reference sequence). The DNA for the CDR3 is TGTGCCAGCATGGAAACCGGGACTGTCTATGGCTACACCTTC. Translation: CASMETGTVYGYTF.

The chain couples TRBV4-1 to TRBJ2-3; D possibly corresponds to TRBD2 (6 bases). Germline CDR1 and CDR2: MGHRA and YSYEKL. V was clipped by 2 bases and J by 4 bases, with 13 bases between them. The CDR3 extends over 15 amino acids. The CDR3, as DNA: TGCGCCAGCAGCCAACTCCCTGGAGGGCCAGATACGCAGTATTTT. Its translation is CASSQLPGGPDTQYF.

The CDR3 DNA sequence: TGTGCCAGCAGGGAAGGACAGCCCTATCACGGCTACACCTTC. Residues: CASREGQPYHGYTF. The genes are TRBV5-6 and TRBJ1-2, with a tentative D call TRBD1 (6 bases). The CDR3 has 14 amino acids. The V end was cut by 5 bases, the J end by 8 bases, with 19 bases between. Per germline, CDR1 SGHDT and CDR2 YYEEEE.

The chain recombines TRBV5-1 with TRBJ2-5; TRBD1 agrees at 9 bases. Trimming cost V 4 bases and J 4 bases; bases outside gene matches: 5. The CDR3 runs to 14 residues. Per germline, CDR1 SGHRS and CDR2 YFSETQ. The CDR3 reads CASSAQGASETQYF. As DNA, the CDR3 is TGCGCCAGCAGCGCACAGGGGGCTTCAGAGACCCAGTACTTC.

This clone was counted a single time. The V and J genes are TRBV4-2 and TRBJ2-3; a weak D match, TRBD2 (5 bases). This CDR3 has 17 amino acids. With 1 base removed from V and 1 base from J, the gap between germline ends came to 15 bases. The V gene's germline CDR1 is LGHNA and CDR2 YNFKEQ. CDR3 protein: CASSQGGLLRGTDTQYF. CDR3 bases: TGTGCCAGCAGCCAAGGTGGGCTCTTGCGGGGCACAGATACGCAGTATTTT.

The CDR3 here is CASRPTSGTYNEQFF. The CDR3 bases are TGTGCCAGCAGGCCAACTAGCGGGACATACAATGAGCAGTTCTTC. V usage is TRBV2 and J usage is TRBJ2-1; 10 bases agree with TRBD2. Trimming at V came to 6 bases and at J to 4 bases, leaving 6 bases not matched to a gene. The germline gives CDR1 SNHLY, CDR2 FYNNEI. The length of the CDR3 is 15 residues.

CDR3 amino acids: CASETRAEAFF. The CDR3 bases are TGTGCCAGCGAGACTAGGGCTGAAGCTTTCTTT. The V call is TRBV2, the J call TRBJ1-1; D gene ambiguous. V dropped 8 bases and J dropped 6 bases, with 10 bases sitting between them. Germline loops: CDR1 SNHLY, CDR2 FYNNEI. CDR3 size: 11 residues. Drawing the rest from reference TRBV2 and TRBJ1-1, the complete variable domain is EPEVTQTPSHQVTQMGQEVILRCVPISNHLYFYWYRQILGQKVEFLVSFYNNEISEKSEIFDDQFSVERPDGSNFTLKIRSTKLEDSAMYFCASETRAEAFFGQGTRLTVV.

The chain recombines TRBV30 with TRBJ2-5; 7 bases match TRBD2. Germline CDR1 is GTSNPN and CDR2 is SVGIG (reference sequence). V shed 0 bases, J shed 1 base, and the junction held 11 bases outside the gene matches. CDR3 length equals 17 residues. CDR3 residues: CAWSVLGRGISQETQYF. In DNA form, the CDR3 reads TGTGCCTGGAGTGTACTTGGGCGGGGGATCTCCCAAGAGACCCAGTACTTC.

The chain has TRBV12-5 and TRBJ2-1; 9 bases line up with TRBD1. The CDR3 is made up of 16 amino acids. Germline CDR1 reads LGHNT; CDR2 reads FRNRAP. With 0 bases clipped from V and 0 bases from J, the junction kept 0 bases outside the gene matches. The DNA of the CDR3 is TGTGCTAGTGGTTTGGTGACAGGGGGCTCCTACAATGAGCAGTTCTTC. Protein: CASGLVTGGSYNEQFF.

V is TRBV27 and J is TRBJ2-1; 11 positions agree with TRBD2. CDR1 is MNHEY, CDR2 SMNVEV, per germline (reference sequence). The V segment lost 5 bases and the J segment 5 bases; nucleotides outside the gene matches: 5. CDR3 size: 15 residues. For the CDR3, the DNA is TGTGCCAGCAGTCTCCTACTAGCGGGGGACAATGAGCAGTTCTTC. Residues: CASSLLLAGDNEQFF.

The gene calls are TRBV7-6 and TRBJ2-3; 7 bases match TRBD1. The germline V gene has CDR1 SGHVS and CDR2 FNYEAQ. The J segment lost 3 bases and the V segment lost 4 bases, leaving 4 bases of the junction unmatched. This CDR3 contains 14 residues. The CDR3 sequence: CASSWTGQTDTQYF. CDR3 bases: TGTGCCAGCAGCTGGACAGGTCAGACAGATACGCAGTATTTT.

In its sample, this clone was seen once. This chain joins TRBV10-3 and TRBJ1-1; no firm D call. This CDR3 contains 12 residues. CDR1 and CDR2 (germline): ENHRY, SYGVKD. The germline V and J ends were trimmed by 6 bases and 2 bases, with 7 bases remaining between them. CDR3 in amino acids: CAIRAGNTEAFF. The CDR3 region has the DNA TGTGCCATCAGAGCAGGAAACACTGAAGCTTTCTTT.

In its sample, this clone was seen a few times. The chain has TRBV25-1 and TRBJ1-5, with D unclear. This CDR3 has 13 amino acids. From germline, CDR1 is MGHDK and CDR2 SYGVNS. V was trimmed by 4 bases and J by 9 bases, leaving 13 bases between them. The CDR3 DNA reads TGTGCCAGCAGTGGTTCGGGATCACGGCCCCAGCATTTT. Amino acid sequence: CASSGSGSRPQHF.